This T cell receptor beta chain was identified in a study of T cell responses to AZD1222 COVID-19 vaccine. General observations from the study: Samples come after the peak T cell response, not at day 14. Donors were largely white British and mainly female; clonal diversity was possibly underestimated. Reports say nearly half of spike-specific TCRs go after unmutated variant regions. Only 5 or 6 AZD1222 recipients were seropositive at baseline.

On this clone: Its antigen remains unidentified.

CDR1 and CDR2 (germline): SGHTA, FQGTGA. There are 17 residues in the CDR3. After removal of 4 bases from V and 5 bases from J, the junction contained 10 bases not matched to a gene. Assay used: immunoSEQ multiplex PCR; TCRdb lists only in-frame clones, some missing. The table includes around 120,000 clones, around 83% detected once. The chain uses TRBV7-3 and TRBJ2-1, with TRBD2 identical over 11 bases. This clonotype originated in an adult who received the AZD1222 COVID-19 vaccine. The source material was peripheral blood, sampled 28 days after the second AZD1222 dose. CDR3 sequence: CASSSMPSGGSHNEQFF. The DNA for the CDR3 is TGTGCCAGCAGCTCCATGCCTAGCGGGGGGTCCCACAATGAGCAGTTCTTC.